This T cell receptor beta chain was profiled in a study of blood T cell repertoires in COVID-19. Original processing notes: Estimation of nucleated cell counts was performed using reference gene primer amplification. Using immunoSEQ multiplex PCR, the repertoire was profiled, and TCRdb retains in-frame clones only, with some absent. V and J calls and clone size are given by that table; D and trimming were obtained from the DNA. The table includes 250,000 to 350,000 clones, 80% to 90% detected once. CDR1 is SGHTA, CDR2 FQGNSA, per germline. This CDR3 comprises 16 residues. The ends were cut back, 2 bases at V and 5 bases at J, with 19 bases in the middle.

This sequence was found in a woman aged 45-65 years with acute or convalescent COVID-19. The chain recombines TRBV7-2 with TRBJ2-7; weak D call: TRBD2 (5 bases). The specimen sequenced was peripheral blood. The CDR3 DNA follows: TGTGCCAGCAGCTTAACGCGGGCCCTCAGCCCCCACGAGCAGTACTTC. Translated: CASSLTRALSPHEQYF. Drawing the rest from reference TRBV7-2 and TRBJ2-7, the complete variable domain is GAGVSQSPSNKVTEKGKDVELRCDPISGHTALYWYRQSLGQGLEFLIYFQGNSAPDKSGLPSDRFSAERTGGSVSTLTIQRTQQEDSAVYLCASSLTRALSPHEQYFGPGTRLTVT.